Included here is one TCR beta chain sequence, with context. This clone was picked up a small number of times. Its antigen has not been determined. One base away there is no much larger clone; base qualities are not given. The data stem from a study of metastatic and nonmetastatic thyroid tumors (dated by TCRdb to about 2020). As for the study more broadly: For patients with malignant and with benign thyroid disease, the researchers compared repertoires between peripheral blood samples and tumor or nodule tissue samples.

Library preparation used PCR. Data came from an Illumina HiSeq 4000. High-throughput sequencing was used to profile the TCR beta-chain CDR3 region of every patient. From the authors' description of their analysis: A classifier to discriminate distant-metastatic papillary thyroid cancer patients was built from CDR3 differences across clinicopathological groups. The Shannon index was used to assess repertoire diversity, and the Morisita-Horn index was used to assess tumor-blood repertoire similarity. TCRdb applied fastp at Q25 and MiXCR to the public reads, then kept only in-frame beta chains. What appears here as the V and J calls and clone size reflects TCRdb's work, not the paper's. The sample records some 55,000 clones, under 30% of which are singletons. Of the sample, more than 15% falls within the top ten clones. Overall results and qualifications from the work: In both blood and tumor samples, malignant tumors were reported to have significantly higher TCR beta diversity than benign nodules.

No treatment had been received by any patient before thyroid surgery. Using T-cell receptor beta sequencing, the study looked back at clinical samples from patients collected from about 2011 to 2018. Trimming removed 4 bases from V and 6 bases from J; the gene matches leave 6 bases unexplained. Including the terminal cysteine and phenylalanine, the CDR3 comprises 14 residues. Solely the CDR3 DNA is kept, with 42 bases framed from the first base. Sequencing input: blood. The clonotype comes from a female donor with papillary thyroid cancer or a benign thyroid nodule (not recorded which). Some clones in this sample may be carry-over from other donors' samples. Here the chain combines TRBV12-3 or TRBV12-4 and TRBJ1-2, with 9 bases in between that match TRBD1. The encoded CDR3 is CASSWTGEGDGYTF. The nucleotide sequence is given as TGTGCCAGCAGTTGGACAGGGGAGGGAGATGGCTACACCTTC.